A selection of T cell receptor beta chains follows, all from one sample in a study of T cell responses to AZD1222 COVID-19 vaccine. Repertoires were generated with immunoSEQ multiplex PCR, while TCRdb's copy carries only in-frame clones and drops some. The sample records 170,000 or so clones, 90% to 95% being singletons. Source: peripheral blood, taken on day 0 of AZD1222 vaccination. The source of these receptors is an adult in good health. The CDR3 runs from the conserved cysteine through the conserved F or W. The order of the fields is clone size, V gene, CDR3 protein. For some rows the clone size is stated as once, few or many, or as a class when expanded; others skip it.

abundance: NA; v_gene: TRBV20-1; CDR3aa: CSSTGQVDYTF
abundance: once; v_gene: TRBV7-8; CDR3aa: CASSLQGEKLFF
abundance: NA; v_gene: TRBV2; CDR3aa: CAGRLNNEQFF
abundance: NA; v_gene: TRBV2; CDR3aa: CASRKELGTEAFF
abundance: NA; v_gene: TRBV7-7; CDR3aa: CATIADLSHLNTEAFF
abundance: NA; v_gene: TRBV13; CDR3aa: CASSPRQGGHEQYF
abundance: once; v_gene: TRBV10-2; CDR3aa: CASSWTGNQPQHF
abundance: NA; v_gene: TRBV4-2; CDR3aa: CASSQDRERGEAFF
abundance: NA; v_gene: TRBV30; CDR3aa: CAWIGQGNTGELFF
abundance: NA; v_gene: TRBV6-2/TRBV6-3; CDR3aa: CASSQSMGGNQPQHF
abundance: NA; v_gene: TRBV10-1; CDR3aa: CASSERASGEKLFF
abundance: NA; v_gene: TRBV6-5; CDR3aa: CASSGEGHGYTF
abundance: few; v_gene: TRBV27; CDR3aa: CASSYRGSIYEQYF
abundance: NA; v_gene: TRBV5-1; CDR3aa: CASSSLGDAQFF
abundance: NA; v_gene: TRBV5-6; CDR3aa: CASSSDPTQGTVGGNTIYF
abundance: NA; v_gene: TRBV4-3; CDR3aa: CASSQDTPAGGNTIYF
abundance: NA; v_gene: TRBV2; CDR3aa: CASSGKDGRPNTEAFF
abundance: NA; v_gene: TRBV6-2/TRBV6-3; CDR3aa: CASSYIQARIYGYTF
abundance: NA; v_gene: TRBV7-9; CDR3aa: CASSKNPGLAFEQFF
abundance: NA; v_gene: TRBV9; CDR3aa: CASSLGLVRSDEQFF
abundance: NA; v_gene: TRBV10-3; CDR3aa: CAIRGQLNQPQHF
abundance: NA; v_gene: TRBV7-2; CDR3aa: CASSPWTSGGQYNEQFF
abundance: NA; v_gene: TRBV19; CDR3aa: CASSFWGTGNQPQHF
abundance: NA; v_gene: TRBV19; CDR3aa: CASSLLGGNTEAFF
abundance: NA; v_gene: TRBV30; CDR3aa: CAWAGSYTGELFF
abundance: once; v_gene: TRBV30; CDR3aa: CAWSRGGRGYNEQFF
abundance: NA; v_gene: TRBV3-1/TRBV3-2; CDR3aa: CASSQLFTGTEAFF
abundance: NA; v_gene: TRBV28; CDR3aa: CASSAFTGGFGELFF
abundance: NA; v_gene: TRBV20-1; CDR3aa: CSAPNFGELFF
abundance: NA; v_gene: TRBV3-1/TRBV3-2; CDR3aa: CASSQDFGRKGMYYGYTF
abundance: once; v_gene: TRBV7-2; CDR3aa: CASSLGEMDEQFF
abundance: NA; v_gene: TRBV7-9; CDR3aa: CASSLAAGGNTGELFF